The 10 T cell receptor beta chains in this list originate from one sample, sequenced in a study of cytomegalovirus exposure and HLA in healthy donors. The PCR used 60 Vbeta and 13 Jbeta primers. Measured with immunoSEQ multiplex PCR; TCRdb has only the in-frame clones, and not every one. The sample consists of about 120,000 clones, about three quarters of them appearing once. Sequences were obtained from PBMCs. The receptors derive from a woman aged 40 to 55 in good health and CMV-seropositive.

The chain joins TRBV19 to TRBJ1-5; D not certain. The V and J ends lost 6 bases and 6 bases respectively, with 18 bases between them. This CDR3 region has 15 residues. Germline V gives CDR1 LNHDA, CDR2 SQIVND (reference sequence). In DNA, the CDR3 is TGTGCCAGTAGCCTCCCCCACCAACACGTTCAGCCCCAGCATTTT. It yields the protein CASSLPHQHVQPQHF.

The V gene is TRBV10-3, the J gene TRBJ1-5; weak D call: TRBD1 (6 bases). V was trimmed by 3 bases and J by 9 bases, leaving 15 bases between them. The CDR3 has 14 residues. The germline CDR1 and CDR2 sequences are ENHRY and SYGVKD. DNA of the CDR3: TGTGCCATCAGTGAACAACAGGGTTCCTCGCCCCAGCATTTT. This codes for CAISEQQGSSPQHF.

This chain uses TRBV5-1 with TRBJ2-5, with TRBD1 matching 10 bases. The J call may be faulty, since TRBJ2-7 better matches the DNA end. The CDR3 loop spans 15 amino acids. CDR1 is SGHRS, CDR2 YFSETQ, per germline. In DNA form, the CDR3 reads TGCGCCAGCAGCTTGGGGGGACAGGGGTCCTACGAGCAGTACTTC. This translates into CASSLGGQGSYEQYF.

As for this clone: The junction shows a germline mismatch at one end, possibly a read error. The genes are TRBV7-9 and TRBJ1-1; no clear D gene. Germline CDR1 and CDR2: SEHNR and FQNEAQ (reference sequence). The CDR3 is 10 amino acids. The chain's CDR3 is CSSSSREAFF. In DNA form, the CDR3 reads TGTTCCAGCAGCTCCCGTGAAGCTTTCTTT.

V and J are TRBV7-2 and TRBJ2-7; a possible D gene is TRBD1 (6 bases). The V gene lost 0 bases and the J gene lost 3 bases, with 9 bases spanning the gap. This CDR3 comprises 14 residues. Germline CDR1 and CDR2: SGHTA and FQGNSA. DNA for the CDR3: TGTGCCAGCAGCTTAGCGCCCAGGGGCTACGAGCAGTACTTC. Amino acids: CASSLAPRGYEQYF.

This clone was seen more than once but under ten times. The rearrangement uses TRBV4-3 and TRBJ1-2; tentatively, D is TRBD1 (5 bases). V lost 4 bases and J 0 bases, leaving 15 bases between the germline ends. Germline CDR1 is LGHNA and CDR2 is YSLEER. The CDR3 length is 16 residues. The CDR3 nucleotides read TGCGCCAGCAGCCCCTCCGGGGGATGGGCTAACTATGGCTACACCTTC. Its protein product is CASSPSGGWANYGYTF.

V gene TRBV11-3 combines with J gene TRBJ2-7, with 8 bases aligning to TRBD1. V was pared by 5 bases and J by 7 bases, with 16 bases of the junction left unmatched. Germline values: CDR1 SGHNT, CDR2 YENEEA. The CDR3 is 16 residues long. The CDR3 spells CASSRRVPGQVEEQYF. The CDR3 DNA reads TGTGCCAGCAGCCGGCGGGTCCCGGGACAGGTGGAAGAGCAGTACTTC.

The gene calls are TRBV5-5 and TRBJ1-2; D uncertain. The CDR3 contains 11 residues. The germline CDR1 and CDR2 sequences are SGHKS and YYEKEE (reference sequence). Trimming left V 4 bases short and J 7 bases short, with 8 bases between. CDR3: CASSASSGYTF. Written as DNA, the CDR3 is TGTGCCAGCAGCGCATCGAGTGGCTACACCTTC.

The chain combines TRBV30 with TRBJ2-7; 8 bases are a match to TRBD2. The CDR3 runs 13 residues. Losses at the gene ends were 4 bases for V and 9 bases for J; bases not matched to a gene: 11. Germline lookup yields CDR1 GTSNPN and CDR2 SVGIG (reference sequence). The DNA for the CDR3 is TGTGCCTGGATGGGGACTAGTACCGGGGGGCAGTACTTC. Translation: CAWMGTSTGGQYF.

The V call is TRBV5-4, the J call TRBJ1-3; the match to TRBD1 covers 8 bases. Germline V gene lookup returns CDR1 SGHNT and CDR2 YYREEE (reference sequence). The CDR3 spans 15 residues. With V trimmed by 5 bases and J by 0 bases, 4 bases remained unmatched. The CDR3 loop reads CASSLDRGSGNTIYF. The DNA of the CDR3 is TGTGCCAGCAGTCTTGACAGGGGCTCTGGAAACACCATATATTTT.